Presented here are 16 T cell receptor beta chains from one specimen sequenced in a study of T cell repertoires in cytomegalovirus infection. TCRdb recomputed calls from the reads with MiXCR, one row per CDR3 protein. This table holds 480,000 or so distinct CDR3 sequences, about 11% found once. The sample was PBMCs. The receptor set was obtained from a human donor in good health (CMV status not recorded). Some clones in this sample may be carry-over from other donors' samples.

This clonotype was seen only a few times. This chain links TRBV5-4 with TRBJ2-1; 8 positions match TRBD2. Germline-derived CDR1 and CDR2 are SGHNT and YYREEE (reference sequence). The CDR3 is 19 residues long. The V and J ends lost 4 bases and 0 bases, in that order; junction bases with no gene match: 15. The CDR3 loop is CASSPTRGSGSPSYNEQFF. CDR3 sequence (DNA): TGTGCCAGCAGCCCGACTAGGGGGAGCGGGAGTCCCTCCTACAATGAGCAGTTCTTC.

The CDR3 region is CSVERGSWGMNEQFF. For the CDR3, the DNA is TGCAGCGTTGAAAGAGGTAGCTGGGGAATGAATGAGCAGTTCTTC. The V call is TRBV29-1, the J call TRBJ2-1; no clear D gene. This CDR3 is built from 15 residues. The germline CDR1 and CDR2 sequences are SQVTM and ANQGSEA. V dropped 2 bases and J dropped 7 bases, with 18 bases sitting between them.

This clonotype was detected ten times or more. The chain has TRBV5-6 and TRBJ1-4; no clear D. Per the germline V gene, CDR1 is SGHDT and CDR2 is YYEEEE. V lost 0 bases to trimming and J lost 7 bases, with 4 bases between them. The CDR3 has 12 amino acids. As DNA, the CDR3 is TGTGCCAGCAGCTTGGGTCCTGAAAAACTGTTTTTT. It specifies CASSLGPEKLFF.

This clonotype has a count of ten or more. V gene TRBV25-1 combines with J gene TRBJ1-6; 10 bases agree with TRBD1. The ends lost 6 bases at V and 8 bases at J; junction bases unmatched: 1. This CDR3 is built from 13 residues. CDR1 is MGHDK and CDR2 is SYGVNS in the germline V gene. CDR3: CASRGTGDSPLHF. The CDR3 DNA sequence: TGTGCCAGCAGAGGGACAGGGGATTCACCCCTCCACTTT.

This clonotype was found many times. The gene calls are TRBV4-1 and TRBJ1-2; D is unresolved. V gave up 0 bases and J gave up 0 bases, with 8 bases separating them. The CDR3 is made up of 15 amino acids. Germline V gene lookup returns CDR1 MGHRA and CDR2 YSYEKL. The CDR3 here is CASSQDESSNYGYTF. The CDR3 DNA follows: TGCGCCAGCAGCCAAGATGAGTCCTCTAACTATGGCTACACCTTC.

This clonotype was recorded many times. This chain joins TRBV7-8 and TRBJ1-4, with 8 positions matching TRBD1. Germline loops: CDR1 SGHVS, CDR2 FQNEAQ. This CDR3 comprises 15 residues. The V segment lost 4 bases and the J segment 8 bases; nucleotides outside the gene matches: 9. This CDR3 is CASSSLGTGSEKLFF. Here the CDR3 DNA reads TGTGCCAGCAGCTCCCTTGGGACAGGCAGCGAAAAACTGTTTTTT.

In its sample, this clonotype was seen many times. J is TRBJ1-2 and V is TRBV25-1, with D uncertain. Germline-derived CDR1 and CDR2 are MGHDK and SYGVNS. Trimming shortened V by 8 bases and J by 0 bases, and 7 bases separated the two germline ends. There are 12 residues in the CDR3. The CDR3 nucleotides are TGTGCCAGCGCCGACACTAACTATGGCTACACCTTC. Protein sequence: CASADTNYGYTF.

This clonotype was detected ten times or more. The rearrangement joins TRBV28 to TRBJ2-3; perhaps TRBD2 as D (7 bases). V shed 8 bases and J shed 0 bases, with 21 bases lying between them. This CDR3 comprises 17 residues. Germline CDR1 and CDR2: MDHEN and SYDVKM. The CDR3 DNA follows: TGTGCCAGCCGCCCCTTTTTCGGGGGGCCGAGCACAGATACGCAGTATTTT. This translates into CASRPFFGGPSTDTQYF.

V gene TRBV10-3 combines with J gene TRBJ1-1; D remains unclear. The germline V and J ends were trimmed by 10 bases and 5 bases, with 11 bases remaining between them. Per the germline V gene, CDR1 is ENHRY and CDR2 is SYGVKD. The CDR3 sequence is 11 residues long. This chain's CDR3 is CATRDTTEAFF. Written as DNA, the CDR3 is TGTGCCACCAGAGACACTACTGAAGCTTTCTTT.

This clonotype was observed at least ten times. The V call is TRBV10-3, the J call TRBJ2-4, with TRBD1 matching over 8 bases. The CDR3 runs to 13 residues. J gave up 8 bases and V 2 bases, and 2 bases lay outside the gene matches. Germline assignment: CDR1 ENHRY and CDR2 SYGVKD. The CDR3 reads CAISEDRGDIQYF. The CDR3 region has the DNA TGTGCCATCAGTGAGGACAGGGGTGACATTCAGTACTTC.

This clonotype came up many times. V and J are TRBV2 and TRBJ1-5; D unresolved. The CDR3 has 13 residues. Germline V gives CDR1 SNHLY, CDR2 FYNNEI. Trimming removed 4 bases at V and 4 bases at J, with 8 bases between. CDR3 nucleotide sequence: TGTGCCAGCAGTGTGAGCCGGAATCAGCCCCAGCATTTT. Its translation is CASSVSRNQPQHF.

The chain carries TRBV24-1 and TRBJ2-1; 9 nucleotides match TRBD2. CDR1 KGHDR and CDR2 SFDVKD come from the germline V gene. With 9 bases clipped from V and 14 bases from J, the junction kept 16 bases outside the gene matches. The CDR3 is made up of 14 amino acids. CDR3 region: CATLPSGRFSRKFF. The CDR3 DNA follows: TGTGCCACCTTACCAAGCGGGAGGTTCTCCCGCAAGTTCTTC.

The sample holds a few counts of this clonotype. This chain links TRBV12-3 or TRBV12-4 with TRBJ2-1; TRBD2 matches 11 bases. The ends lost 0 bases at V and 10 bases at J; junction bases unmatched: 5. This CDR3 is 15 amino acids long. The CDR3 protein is CASSLASGRAGEQFF. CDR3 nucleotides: TGTGCCAGCAGTTTAGCTAGCGGGAGGGCTGGGGAGCAGTTCTTC.

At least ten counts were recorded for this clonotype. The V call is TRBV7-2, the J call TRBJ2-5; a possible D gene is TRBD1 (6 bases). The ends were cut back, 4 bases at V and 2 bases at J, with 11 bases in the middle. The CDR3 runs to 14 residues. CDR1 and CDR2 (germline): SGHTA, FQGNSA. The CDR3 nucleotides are TGTGCCAGCAGCTCCCGGACAGTACAAGAGACCCAGTACTTC. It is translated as CASSSRTVQETQYF.

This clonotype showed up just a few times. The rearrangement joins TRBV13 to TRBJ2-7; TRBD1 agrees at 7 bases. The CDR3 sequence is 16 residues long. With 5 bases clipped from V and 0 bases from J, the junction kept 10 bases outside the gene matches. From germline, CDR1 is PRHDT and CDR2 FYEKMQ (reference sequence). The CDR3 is CASSTLGAGGSYEQYF. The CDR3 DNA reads TGTGCCAGCAGCACCCTGGGGGCAGGGGGCTCCTACGAGCAGTACTTC.

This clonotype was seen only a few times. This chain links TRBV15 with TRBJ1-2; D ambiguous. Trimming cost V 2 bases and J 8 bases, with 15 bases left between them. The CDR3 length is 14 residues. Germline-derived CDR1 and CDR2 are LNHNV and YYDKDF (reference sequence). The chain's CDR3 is CATSRPGFAGGYTF. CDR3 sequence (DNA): TGTGCCACCAGCAGACCGGGGTTTGCGGGGGGCTACACCTTC.